Below are 23 T cell receptor beta chains sequenced from a single sample in a study of cytomegalovirus exposure and HLA in healthy donors. PCR primers comprised 60 Vbeta and 13 Jbeta primers. The data were produced by immunoSEQ multiplex PCR, yet TCRdb's version contains in-frame clones alone and is incomplete. The data hold about 120,000 clones, with roughly 80% observed a single time. The sample taken for sequencing was PBMCs. Receptor source: a man aged 55 to 70 in good health and CMV-seropositive.

The chain combines TRBV30 with TRBJ2-1, with 7 bases lining up with TRBD1. The V gene end was trimmed by 3 bases and the J gene end by 8 bases; junction bases not matched to a gene: 4. Germline lookup yields CDR1 GTSNPN and CDR2 SVGIG (reference sequence). The CDR3 spans 12 residues. CDR3 bases: TGTGCCTGGAGACAGGGGAAAGATGAGCAGTTCTTC. Amino acids: CAWRQGKDEQFF.

The table lists this clone with a few counts. The J gene is TRBJ1-6, the V gene TRBV30, with 7 nucleotides matching TRBD1. Germline values: CDR1 GTSNPN, CDR2 SVGIG (reference sequence). This CDR3 is built from 13 residues. V shed 2 bases and J 10 bases; nucleotides not matched to a gene: 5. The CDR3 DNA reads TGTGCCTGGAGTTTACAGGGGCACTCACCCCTCCACTTT. Protein product: CAWSLQGHSPLHF.

The chain is built from TRBV14 and TRBJ2-5, with 10 bases matching TRBD2. The DNA end lines up better with TRBJ2-7; the J call may be wrong. The CDR3 totals 16 residues. Germline-derived CDR1 and CDR2 are SGHDN and FVKESK. The chain's CDR3 is CASSQGETSGFHEQYF. As DNA, the CDR3 is TGTGCCAGCAGCCAAGGGGAGACTAGCGGGTTCCACGAGCAGTACTTC.

Points on this clone: The junction differs from germline at one of its ends, possibly a read error. The genes are TRBV2 and TRBJ1-1; D is undetermined. The CDR3 has 14 amino acids. Germline lookup yields CDR1 SNHLY and CDR2 FYNNEI. CDR3 nucleotide sequence: TGTGCCAGCACGGCGCTCGCCCGGTTGACTGGAGCTTTCTTT. Its translation: CASTALARLTGAFF.

The table lists this clone with a count of one. This rearrangement joins TRBV19 to TRBJ2-5, with 7 bases lining up with TRBD2. V was clipped by 6 bases and J by 5 bases; unmatched bases: 9. This CDR3 comprises 14 residues. Germline V lookup: CDR1 LNHDA, CDR2 SQIVND (reference sequence). CDR3 in amino acids: CASSPRLAGETQYF. As DNA, the CDR3 is TGTGCCAGTAGCCCGAGACTAGCAGGCGAGACCCAGTACTTC.

This clone has only a few counts. The chain recombines TRBV5-8 with TRBJ1-2, with D maybe TRBD1 (6 bases). Trimming removed 2 bases at V and 4 bases at J, with 24 bases between. CDR1 is SGHTS, CDR2 YDEGEE, per germline. The CDR3 extends over 18 amino acids. CDR3 loop: CASSFPPGQTDIGYGYTF. DNA of the CDR3: TGTGCCAGCAGCTTCCCCCCAGGACAGACCGATATCGGCTATGGCTACACCTTC.

This clone was detected only a few times. The rearrangement links TRBV9 to TRBJ2-1; 10 positions match TRBD2. V was pared by 4 bases and J by 3 bases, with 7 bases of the junction left unmatched. Germline-derived CDR1 and CDR2 are SGDLS and YYNGEE. There are 16 residues in the CDR3. The CDR3 sequence is CASSNPKRGGYNEQFF. CDR3 nucleotide sequence: TGTGCCAGCAGCAACCCGAAGCGGGGGGGCTACAATGAGCAGTTCTTC.

The rearrangement uses TRBV6-5 and TRBJ2-7, with D unresolved. Germline assignment: CDR1 MNHEY and CDR2 SVGAGI. The CDR3 is 13 amino acids. The V gene lost 5 bases and the J gene lost 4 bases, with 12 bases spanning the gap. CDR3 sequence (DNA): TGTGCCAGCAGTCCCCGGGTCCTTTACGAGCAGTACTTC. It yields the protein CASSPRVLYEQYF.

The rearrangement joins TRBV10-1 to TRBJ2-1; possibly TRBD1 for D (5 bases). The germline gives CDR1 WNHNN, CDR2 SYGVQD (reference sequence). This CDR3 is built from 12 residues. V gave up 1 base and J gave up 8 bases, with 6 bases separating them. In nucleotides, the CDR3 is TGCGCCAGCAGTGAGTGGGGCGATGAGCAGTTCTTC. This gives the protein CASSEWGDEQFF.

J is TRBJ2-5 and V is TRBV9; TRBD1 matches at 9 bases. V was pared by 1 base and J by 5 bases, with 6 bases of the junction left unmatched. Germline V CDR1 and CDR2: SGDLS, YYNGEE. This CDR3 has 15 residues. Written as DNA, the CDR3 is TGTGCCAGCAGCGTACAACAGGGGGCAGAGGAGACCCAGTACTTC. Amino acid sequence: CASSVQQGAEETQYF.

V and J are TRBV2 and TRBJ2-2; TRBD1 aligns across 8 bases. V gave up 7 bases and J gave up 6 bases; unmatched junction bases: 7. Germline V gene sequence: CDR1 SNHLY, CDR2 FYNNEI. There are 14 residues in the CDR3. The DNA of the CDR3 is TGTGCCAGCATGATGATCAGGGGGCCCGGGGAGCTGTTTTTT. This gives the protein CASMMIRGPGELFF.

The V gene is TRBV10-1, the J gene TRBJ2-3, with D tentatively TRBD2 (5 bases). The CDR3 is made up of 14 amino acids. Trimming pared 4 bases from V and 4 bases from J, leaving 12 bases between. Germline V gene data show CDR1 as WNHNN and CDR2 as SYGVQD (reference sequence). This chain's CDR3 is CASSGGQRADTQYF. As DNA, the CDR3 is TGCGCCAGCAGTGGAGGGCAGAGAGCAGATACGCAGTATTTT.

This clone has only a few counts. The chain employs TRBV30 and TRBJ2-7; 10 bases align to TRBD2. CDR1 GTSNPN and CDR2 SVGIG come from the germline V gene (reference sequence). There are 15 residues in the CDR3. V shed 3 bases and J 5 bases; nucleotides not matched to a gene: 10. The CDR3 sequence: CAWRLRLAGDHEQYF. The DNA for the CDR3 is TGTGCCTGGAGGCTACGGCTAGCGGGAGACCACGAGCAGTACTTC.

V usage is TRBV7-9 and J usage is TRBJ2-7; 7 positions agree with TRBD1. Per the germline V gene, CDR1 is SEHNR and CDR2 is FQNEAQ (reference sequence). J gave up 5 bases and V 2 bases, and 12 bases lay outside the gene matches. The CDR3 loop spans 16 amino acids. CDR3 residues: CASSLLRQGVGNEQYF. CDR3 nucleotides: TGTGCCAGCAGCTTATTGCGACAGGGAGTCGGGAACGAGCAGTACTTC.

The gene calls are TRBV6-4 and TRBJ2-1, with a weak D call TRBD1 (6 bases). The germline V gene has CDR1 MRHNA and CDR2 SNTAGT. CDR3 size: 15 residues. The V end was cut by 5 bases, the J end by 4 bases, with 15 bases between. The CDR3 region has the DNA TGTGCCAGCAGTCCAGCCGGGACACCATACAATGAGCAGTTCTTC. Protein product: CASSPAGTPYNEQFF.

The gene calls are TRBV5-5 and TRBJ1-2, with 7 bases identical to TRBD1. The CDR3 is 15 residues long. After removal of 6 bases from V and 4 bases from J, the junction contained 12 bases not matched to a gene. The germline CDR1 and CDR2 sequences are SGHKS and YYEKEE (reference sequence). This CDR3 is CASILTGVSGYGYTF. The DNA of the CDR3 is TGTGCCAGCATCCTCACAGGGGTGAGCGGCTATGGCTACACCTTC. Full variable domain (missing parts from reference TRBV5-5 and TRBJ1-2): DAGVTQSPTHLIKTRGQQVTLRCSPISGHKSVSWYQQVLGQGPQFIFQYYEKEERGRGNFPDRFSARQFPNYSSELNVNALLLGDSALYLCASILTGVSGYGYTFGSGTRLTVV.

J is TRBJ1-3 and V is TRBV6-6, with D unclear. V was trimmed by 5 bases and J by 2 bases, leaving 13 bases between them. The CDR3 is 15 residues long. The germline CDR1 and CDR2 sequences are MNHNY and SVGAGI (reference sequence). The CDR3 nucleotides are TGTGCCAGCAGTACCCCGACCCAGGCTGGAAACACCATATATTTT. It yields the protein CASSTPTQAGNTIYF.

This chain joins TRBV5-4 and TRBJ2-7; D ambiguous. The CDR3 is made up of 13 amino acids. Germline V gene data show CDR1 as SGHNT and CDR2 as YYREEE (reference sequence). V was shortened by 4 bases and J by 3 bases, with 11 bases between the two germline ends. DNA of the CDR3: TGTGCCAGCAGCGCCTCCCTCGGCTACGAGCAGTACTTC. As protein: CASSASLGYEQYF.

This clone showed up just a few times. The rearrangement joins TRBV19 to TRBJ2-5, with 8 bases matching TRBD2. Germline assignment: CDR1 LNHDA and CDR2 SQIVND (reference sequence). The length of the CDR3 is 15 residues. The trim removed 5 bases at V and 5 bases at J, leaving 10 bases unmatched. CDR3 DNA: TGTGCCAGTAGTCCGATGGGACTAGTTGCGGAGACCCAGTACTTC. Its protein is CASSPMGLVAETQYF.

J is TRBJ2-6 and V is TRBV5-4; 14 bases are shared with TRBD2. With V trimmed by 3 bases and J by 0 bases, 5 bases remained unmatched. This CDR3 has 19 amino acids. The germline CDR1 and CDR2 sequences are SGHNT and YYREEE (reference sequence). This chain's CDR3 is CASSSFGTSGGSGANVLTF. CDR3 DNA: TGTGCCAGCAGCTCTTTCGGGACTAGCGGGGGCTCTGGGGCCAACGTCCTGACTTTC.

The chain carries TRBV5-1 and TRBJ2-2; 8 bases match TRBD2. V trimming: 5 bases; J trimming: 4 bases; junction bases outside the gene matches: 10. Germline CDR1 and CDR2: SGHRS and YFSETQ. This CDR3 comprises 16 residues. The CDR3 protein is CASSSTTTSATGELFF. The CDR3 nucleotides are TGCGCCAGCAGTTCGACGACGACTAGCGCCACCGGGGAGCTGTTTTTT.

The chain links TRBV5-1 to TRBJ1-1; TRBD1 is a possible D gene (5 bases). The V and J ends lost 0 bases and 5 bases respectively, with 8 bases between them. Looked up from germline, CDR1 is SGHRS and CDR2 is YFSETQ. CDR3 length: 13 amino acids. CDR3 nucleotides: TGCGCCAGCAGCTTGGTCAGGGTAACTGAAGCTTTCTTT. It yields the protein CASSLVRVTEAFF.

J is TRBJ1-3 and V is TRBV7-2, with a weak D call TRBD1 (5 bases). This CDR3 contains 16 residues. V was shortened by 1 base and J by 4 bases, with 14 bases between the two germline ends. Germline CDR1 is SGHTA and CDR2 is FQGNSA. The CDR3 is CASSLVAGPHGNTIYF. The CDR3 nucleotides are TGTGCCAGCAGCTTAGTGGCGGGGCCACACGGAAACACCATATATTTT. Supplemented by reference TRBV7-2 and TRBJ1-3, the full variable domain reads GAGVSQSPSNKVTEKGKDVELRCDPISGHTALYWYRQSLGQGLEFLIYFQGNSAPDKSGLPSDRFSAERTGGSVSTLTIQRTQQEDSAVYLCASSLVAGPHGNTIYFGEGSWLTVV.